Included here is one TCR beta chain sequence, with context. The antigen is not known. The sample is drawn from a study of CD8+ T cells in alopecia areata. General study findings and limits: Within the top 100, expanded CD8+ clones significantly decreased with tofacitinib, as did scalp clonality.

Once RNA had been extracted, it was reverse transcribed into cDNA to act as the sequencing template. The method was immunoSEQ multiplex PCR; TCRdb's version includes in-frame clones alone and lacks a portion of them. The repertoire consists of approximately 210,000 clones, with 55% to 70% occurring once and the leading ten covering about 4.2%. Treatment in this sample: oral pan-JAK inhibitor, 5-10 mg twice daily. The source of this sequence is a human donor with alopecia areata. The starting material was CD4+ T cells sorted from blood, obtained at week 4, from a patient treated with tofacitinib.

The CDR3 DNA reads as TGTGCCTGGGCCGCGGCAAACTCCTACAATGAGCAGTTCTTC. This translates into CAWAAANSYNEQFF. The V call is TRBV30, the J call TRBJ2-1; D not resolved. V was shortened by 5 bases and J by 0 bases, with 11 bases between the two germline ends. The CDR3 spans 14 residues. Germline CDR1 and CDR2: GTSNPN and SVGIG (reference sequence).